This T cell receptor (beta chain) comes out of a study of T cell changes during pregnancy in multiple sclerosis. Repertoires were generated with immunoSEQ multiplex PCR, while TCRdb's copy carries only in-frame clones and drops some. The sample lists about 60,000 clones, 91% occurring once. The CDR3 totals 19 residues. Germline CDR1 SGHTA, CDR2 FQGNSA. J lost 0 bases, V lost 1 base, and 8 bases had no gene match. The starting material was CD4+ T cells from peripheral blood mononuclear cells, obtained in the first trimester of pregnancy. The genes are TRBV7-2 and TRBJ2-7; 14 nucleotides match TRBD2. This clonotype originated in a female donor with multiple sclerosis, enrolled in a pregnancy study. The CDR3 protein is CASSLGLRTSGGNSYEQYF. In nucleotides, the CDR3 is TGTGCCAGCAGCTTAGGTCTTCGGACTAGCGGGGGGAACTCCTACGAGCAGTACTTC.